The subject of this entry is one T cell receptor beta chain. Its cognate antigen is unknown. Sorting based on CD45RO/CCR7/CD25/CD127/CD95/CD27 separated CD4+ naive, central memory, regulatory and stem cell-like memory cells. The investigators reverse transcribed all of the isolated RNA, so they sequenced expressed TCRB transcripts. Produced via immunoSEQ multiplex PCR; TCRdb's table is partial and in-frame only. The repertoire holds around 300,000 clones, with about 8% as singletons. This sample is drawn from a study of beta chain features in type 1 diabetes. Study details: Healthy donors, compared against patients, showed similar age, gender and cell yields. Study-wide results and caveats: The study notes PCR might favor shorter templates equally in patients and controls. Type 1 diabetes patients had VDJ junctions that carried fewer insertions and more deletions.

This clonotype was sampled from a woman in her late teens or twenties in good health. The sample was central memory CD4+ T cells from blood.

The CDR3 is CASSLATSGSYNEQFF. The DNA of the CDR3 is TGCGCCAGCAGCTTGGCAACCTCCGGCTCCTACAATGAGCAGTTCTTC. This chain uses TRBV5-1 with TRBJ2-1; D gene ambiguous. The CDR3 is made up of 16 amino acids. The V gene's germline CDR1 is SGHRS and CDR2 YFSETQ. Trimming took 0 bases from V and 0 from J, leaving 10 bases between them.